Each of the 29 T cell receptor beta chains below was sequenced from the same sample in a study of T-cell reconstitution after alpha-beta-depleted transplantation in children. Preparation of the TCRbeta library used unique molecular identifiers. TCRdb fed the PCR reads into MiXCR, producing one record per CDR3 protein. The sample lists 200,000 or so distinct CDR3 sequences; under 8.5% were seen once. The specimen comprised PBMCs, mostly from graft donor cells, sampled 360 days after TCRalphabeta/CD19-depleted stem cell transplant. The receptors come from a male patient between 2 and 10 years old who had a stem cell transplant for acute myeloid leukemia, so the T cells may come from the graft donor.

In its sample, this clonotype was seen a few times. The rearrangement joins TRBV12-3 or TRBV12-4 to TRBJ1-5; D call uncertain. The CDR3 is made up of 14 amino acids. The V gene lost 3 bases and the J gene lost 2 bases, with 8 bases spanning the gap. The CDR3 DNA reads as TGTGCCAGCAGTTTCAGGTGGCGCAATCAGCCCCAGCATTTT. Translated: CASSFRWRNQPQHF.

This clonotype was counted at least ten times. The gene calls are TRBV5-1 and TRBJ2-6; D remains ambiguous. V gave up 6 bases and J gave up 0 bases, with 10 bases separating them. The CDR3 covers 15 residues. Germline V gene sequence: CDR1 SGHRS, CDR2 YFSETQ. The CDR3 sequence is CASMERYSGANVLTF. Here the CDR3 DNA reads TGCGCCAGCATGGAAAGGTACTCTGGGGCCAACGTCCTGACTTTC.

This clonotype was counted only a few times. DNA for the CDR3: TGCAGTGCTAGAGATGCCGGTAGCACAGATACGCAGTATTTT. This translates into CSARDAGSTDTQYF. This sequence joins TRBV20-1 and TRBJ2-3; D gene ambiguous. Trimming took 0 bases from V and 0 from J, leaving 7 bases between them. In germline, CDR1 is DFQATT, CDR2 SNEGSKA (reference sequence). The CDR3 is 14 amino acids.

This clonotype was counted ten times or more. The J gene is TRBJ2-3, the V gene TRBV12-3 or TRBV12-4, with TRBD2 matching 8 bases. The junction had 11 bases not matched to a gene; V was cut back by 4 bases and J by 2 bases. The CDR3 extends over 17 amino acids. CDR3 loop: CASSSSSGGGSTDTQYF. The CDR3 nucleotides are TGTGCCAGCAGTTCATCATCCGGCGGGGGGTCCACAGATACGCAGTATTTT.

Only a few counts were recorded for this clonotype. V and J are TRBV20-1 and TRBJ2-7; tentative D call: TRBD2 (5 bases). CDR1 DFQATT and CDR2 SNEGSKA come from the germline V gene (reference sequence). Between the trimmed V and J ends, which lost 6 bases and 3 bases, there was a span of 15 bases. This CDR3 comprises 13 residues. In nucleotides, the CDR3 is TGCAGTGCCAAAGGACTCCTAGGCTACGAGCAGTACTTC. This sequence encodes CSAKGLLGYEQYF.

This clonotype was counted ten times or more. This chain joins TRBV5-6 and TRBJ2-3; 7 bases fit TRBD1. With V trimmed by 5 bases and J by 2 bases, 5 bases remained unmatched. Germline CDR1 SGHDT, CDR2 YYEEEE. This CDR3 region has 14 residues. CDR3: CASSRDRNTDTQYF. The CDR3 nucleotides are TGTGCCAGCAGTCGGGACAGAAACACAGATACGCAGTATTTT.

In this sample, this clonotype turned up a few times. The CDR3 is CASTQTRNSPLHF. The CDR3 DNA reads TGTGCCAGCACCCAAACCCGGAATTCACCCCTCCACTTT. This chain joins TRBV12-3 or TRBV12-4 and TRBJ1-6; D is unresolved. Trimming took off 7 bases at V and 7 bases at J, with 11 bases between the two ends. The CDR3 has 13 amino acids.

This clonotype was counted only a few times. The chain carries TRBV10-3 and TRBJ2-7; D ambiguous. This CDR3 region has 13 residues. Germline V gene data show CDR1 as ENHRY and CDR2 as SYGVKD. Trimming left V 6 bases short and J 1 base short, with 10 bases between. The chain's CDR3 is CAIRVTGSYEQYF. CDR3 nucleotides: TGTGCCATCAGGGTTACTGGTTCCTACGAGCAGTACTTC.

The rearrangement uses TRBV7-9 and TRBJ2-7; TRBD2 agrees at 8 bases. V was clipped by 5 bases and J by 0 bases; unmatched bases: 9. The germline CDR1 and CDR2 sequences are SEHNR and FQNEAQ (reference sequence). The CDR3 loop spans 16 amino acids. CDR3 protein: CASSLTSGPGSYEQYF. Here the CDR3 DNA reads TGTGCCAGCAGCCTTACTAGCGGCCCCGGCTCCTACGAGCAGTACTTC.

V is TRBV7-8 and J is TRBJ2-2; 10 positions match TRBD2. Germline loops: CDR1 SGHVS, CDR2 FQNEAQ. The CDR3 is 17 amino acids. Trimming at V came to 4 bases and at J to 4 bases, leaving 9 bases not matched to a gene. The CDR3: CASSSRSGLASTGELFF. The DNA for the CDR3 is TGTGCCAGCAGCTCCCGGTCGGGACTAGCGTCCACCGGGGAGCTGTTTTTT.

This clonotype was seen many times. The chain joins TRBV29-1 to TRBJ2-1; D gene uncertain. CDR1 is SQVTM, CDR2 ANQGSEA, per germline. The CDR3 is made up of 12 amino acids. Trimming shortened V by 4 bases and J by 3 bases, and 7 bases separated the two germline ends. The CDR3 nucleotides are TGCAGCGTTGTCCGAGACTACAATGAGCAGTTCTTC. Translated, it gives CSVVRDYNEQFF.

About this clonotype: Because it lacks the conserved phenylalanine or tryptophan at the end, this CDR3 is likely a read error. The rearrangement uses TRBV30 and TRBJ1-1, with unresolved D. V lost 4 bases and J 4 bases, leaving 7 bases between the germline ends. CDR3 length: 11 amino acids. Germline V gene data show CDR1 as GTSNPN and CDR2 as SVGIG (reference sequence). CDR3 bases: TGTGCCTGGACTGACCGCACTGAAGCTTTCTAT. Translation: CAWTDRTEAFY.

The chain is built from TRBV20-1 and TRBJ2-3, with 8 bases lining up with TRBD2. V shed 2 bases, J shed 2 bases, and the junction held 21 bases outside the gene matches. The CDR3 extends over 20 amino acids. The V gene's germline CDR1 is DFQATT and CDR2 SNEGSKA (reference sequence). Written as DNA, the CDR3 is TGCAGTGCTAGATTGGCTGAACCGGGACTAGTTCTCTCTCCCACAGATACGCAGTATTTT. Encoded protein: CSARLAEPGLVLSPTDTQYF.

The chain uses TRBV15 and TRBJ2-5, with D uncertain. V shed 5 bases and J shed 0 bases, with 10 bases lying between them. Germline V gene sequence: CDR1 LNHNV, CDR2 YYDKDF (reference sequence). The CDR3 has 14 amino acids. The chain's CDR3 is CATSPALYQETQYF. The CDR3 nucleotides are TGTGCCACCAGCCCGGCACTATACCAAGAGACCCAGTACTTC.

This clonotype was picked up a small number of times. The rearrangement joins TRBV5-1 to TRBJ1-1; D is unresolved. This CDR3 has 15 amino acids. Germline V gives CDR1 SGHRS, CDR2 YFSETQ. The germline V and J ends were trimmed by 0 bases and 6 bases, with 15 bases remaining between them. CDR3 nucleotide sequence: TGCGCCAGCAGCTTGGGTATGGGCCGAGGCGCTGAAGCTTTCTTT. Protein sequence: CASSLGMGRGAEAFF.

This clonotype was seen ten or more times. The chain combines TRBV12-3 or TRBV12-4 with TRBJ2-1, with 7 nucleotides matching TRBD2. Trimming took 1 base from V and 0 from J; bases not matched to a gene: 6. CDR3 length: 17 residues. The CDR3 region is CASSLDGLAASYNEQFF. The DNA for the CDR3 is TGTGCCAGCAGTTTAGACGGGCTAGCGGCCTCCTACAATGAGCAGTTCTTC.

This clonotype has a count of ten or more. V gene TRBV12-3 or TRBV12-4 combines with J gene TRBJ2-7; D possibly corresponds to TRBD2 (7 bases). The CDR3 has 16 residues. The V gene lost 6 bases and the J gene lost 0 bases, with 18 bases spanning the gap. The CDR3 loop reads CASSPHGGAGSYEQYV. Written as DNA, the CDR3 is TGTGCCAGCAGCCCTCATGGGGGGGCGGGCTCCTACGAGCAGTACGTC.

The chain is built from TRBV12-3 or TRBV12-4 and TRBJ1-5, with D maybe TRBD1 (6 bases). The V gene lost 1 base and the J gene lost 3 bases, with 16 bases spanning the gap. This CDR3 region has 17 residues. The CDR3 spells CASSLVGAGWNNQPQHF. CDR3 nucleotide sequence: TGTGCCAGCAGTTTAGTGGGGGCAGGGTGGAACAATCAGCCCCAGCATTTT.

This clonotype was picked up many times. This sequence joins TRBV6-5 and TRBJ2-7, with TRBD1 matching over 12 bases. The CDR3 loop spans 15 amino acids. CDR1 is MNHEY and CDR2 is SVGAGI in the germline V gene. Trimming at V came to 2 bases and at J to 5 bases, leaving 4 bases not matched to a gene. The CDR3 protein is CASSYRDRGQHEQYF. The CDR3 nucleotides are TGTGCCAGCAGTTACAGGGACAGGGGGCAACACGAGCAGTACTTC.

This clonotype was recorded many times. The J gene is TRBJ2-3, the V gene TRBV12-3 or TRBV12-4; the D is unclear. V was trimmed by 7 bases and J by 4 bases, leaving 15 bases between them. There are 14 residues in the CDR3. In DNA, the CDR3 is TGTGCCAGCACCTTCGACCGAACCGCAGATACGCAGTATTTT. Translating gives CASTFDRTADTQYF.

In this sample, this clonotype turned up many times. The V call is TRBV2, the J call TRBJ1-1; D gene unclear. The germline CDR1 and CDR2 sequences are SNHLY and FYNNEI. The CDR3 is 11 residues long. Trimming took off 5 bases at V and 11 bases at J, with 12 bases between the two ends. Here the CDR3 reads CASSRSSGAFF. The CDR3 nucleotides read TGTGCCAGCAGTCGCTCGTCGGGGGCTTTCTTT.

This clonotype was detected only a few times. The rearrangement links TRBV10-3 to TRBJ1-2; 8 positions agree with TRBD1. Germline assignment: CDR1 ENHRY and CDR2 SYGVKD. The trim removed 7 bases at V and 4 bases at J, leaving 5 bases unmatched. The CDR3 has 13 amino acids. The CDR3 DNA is TGTGCCATCAAAGGACAGGGTGGCTATGGCTACACCTTC. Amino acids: CAIKGQGGYGYTF.

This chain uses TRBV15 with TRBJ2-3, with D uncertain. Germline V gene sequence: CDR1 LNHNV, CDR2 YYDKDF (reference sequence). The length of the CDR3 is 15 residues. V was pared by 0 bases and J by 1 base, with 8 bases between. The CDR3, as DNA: TGTGCCACCAGCAGAGATCTGGTGGGCACAGATACGCAGTATTTT. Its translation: CATSRDLVGTDTQYF.

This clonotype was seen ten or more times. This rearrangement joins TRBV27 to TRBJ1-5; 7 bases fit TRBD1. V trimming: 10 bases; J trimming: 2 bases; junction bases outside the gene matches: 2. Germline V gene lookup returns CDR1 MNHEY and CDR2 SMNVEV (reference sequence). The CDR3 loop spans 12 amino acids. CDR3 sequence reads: CATRGGNQPQHF. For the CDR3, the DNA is TGTGCCACCAGGGGGGGCAATCAGCCCCAGCATTTT.

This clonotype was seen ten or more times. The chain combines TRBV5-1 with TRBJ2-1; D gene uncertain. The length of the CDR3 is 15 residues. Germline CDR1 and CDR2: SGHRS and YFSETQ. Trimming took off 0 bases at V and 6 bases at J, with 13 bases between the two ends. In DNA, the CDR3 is TGCGCCAGCAGCTTGGACTTGGGGATCCTCAATGAGCAGTTCTTC. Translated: CASSLDLGILNEQFF.

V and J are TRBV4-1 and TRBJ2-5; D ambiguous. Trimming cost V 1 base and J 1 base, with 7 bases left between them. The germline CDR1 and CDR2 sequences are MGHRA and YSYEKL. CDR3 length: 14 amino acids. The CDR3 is CASSQGRSQETQYF. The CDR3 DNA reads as TGCGCCAGCAGCCAAGGCAGGAGCCAAGAGACCCAGTACTTC.

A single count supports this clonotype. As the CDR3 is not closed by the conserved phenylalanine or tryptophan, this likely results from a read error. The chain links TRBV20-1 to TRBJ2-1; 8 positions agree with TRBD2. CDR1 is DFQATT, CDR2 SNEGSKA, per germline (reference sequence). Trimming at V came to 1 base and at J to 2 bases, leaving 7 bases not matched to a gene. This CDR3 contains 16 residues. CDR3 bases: TGCAGTGCTAGAGTCGTAGCGGGATTAACCTACAATGAGCAGTTCGTC. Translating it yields CSARVVAGLTYNEQFV.

The CDR3 DNA follows: TGTGCCAGCAGTGAATGGGGGGAAATAGCCTACGAGCAGTACGTC. Protein: CASSEWGEIAYEQYV. The J gene is TRBJ2-7, the V gene TRBV6-1; D perhaps matches TRBD2 (6 bases). The CDR3 totals 15 residues. The germline V and J ends were trimmed by 2 bases and 2 bases, with 13 bases remaining between them. Germline assignment: CDR1 MNHNS and CDR2 SASEGT.

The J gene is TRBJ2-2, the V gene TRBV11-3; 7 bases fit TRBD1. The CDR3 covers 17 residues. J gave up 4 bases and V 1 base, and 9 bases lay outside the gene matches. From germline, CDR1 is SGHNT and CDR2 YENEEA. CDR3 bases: TGTGCCAGCAGCTTAGTGTTCGGCCAGGGGGTCACCGGGGAGCTGTTTTTT. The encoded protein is CASSLVFGQGVTGELFF.